Listed below are T cell receptor beta chains from one sample, sequenced in a study of blood T cells in healthy people across ages. Using its own MiXCR run on the 5' RACE reads, TCRdb lists one record per CDR3 protein. This table has some 1.4 million distinct CDR3 sequences, about 43% appearing once. The sample taken for sequencing was blood. These receptors were collected from a woman between 18 and 29 years old in good health. Both conserved end residues are part of each CDR3. D genes are given only for firm matches. The size of a clone is reported for some rows only, either as once, few or many, or as a class for expanded clones.

CDR3 DNA: TGTGCCAGCAGCCAAGAGTTGGAGGGACAGGGGAGCCCCGGGGAGCTGTTTTTT; CDR3 protein: CASSQELEGQGSPGELFF; V gene: TRBV3-1; D gene: TRBD1; J gene: TRBJ2-2; clone size: few
CDR3 DNA: TGTGCCAGCAGCGTAGTTGGTGGGGGACAGCCCCAGCATTTT; CDR3 protein: CASSVVGGGQPQHF; V gene: TRBV7-2; D gene: -; J gene: TRBJ1-5; clone size: -
CDR3 DNA: TGCGCCAGCAGCGGCGGCGGAGGCGAAGAGACCCAGTACTTC; CDR3 protein: CASSGGGGEETQYF; V gene: TRBV5-1; D gene: -; J gene: TRBJ2-5; clone size: -
CDR3 DNA: TGTGCCAGCAGTGTGACATACGGGGAGACCCAGTACTTC; CDR3 protein: CASSVTYGETQYF; V gene: TRBV2; D gene: -; J gene: TRBJ2-5; clone size: -
CDR3 DNA: TGTGCCAGTAGCGCAGGGCCGATCGGGTTCAATGAGCAGTACTTC; CDR3 protein: CASSAGPIGFNEQYF; V gene: TRBV11-3; D gene: -; J gene: TRBJ2-7; clone size: -
CDR3 DNA: TGTGCCATCAGTGAAAGGGGGCCTTACGAGCAGTACTTC; CDR3 protein: CAISERGPYEQYF; V gene: TRBV10-3; D gene: TRBD1; J gene: TRBJ2-7; clone size: -
CDR3 DNA: TGTGCCAGCACAGCGGGGGAGGGCACTGAAGCTTTCTTT; CDR3 protein: CASTAGEGTEAFF; V gene: TRBV7-6; D gene: -; J gene: TRBJ1-1; clone size: -
CDR3 DNA: TGTGCCAGCAGTTTTCGGGGGGGGTACACCAGGGAGCTGTTTTTT; CDR3 protein: CASSFRGGYTRELFF; V gene: TRBV28; D gene: TRBD2; J gene: TRBJ2-2; clone size: -
CDR3 DNA: TGTGCCAGCACCACGCCCGGCAAGAACACTGAAGCTTTCTTT; CDR3 protein: CASTTPGKNTEAFF; V gene: TRBV7-9; D gene: -; J gene: TRBJ1-1; clone size: few
CDR3 DNA: TGTGCCAGCAGCTCGCTGCCGGACTCCTACGAGCAGTACTTC; CDR3 protein: CASSSLPDSYEQYF; V gene: TRBV13; D gene: -; J gene: TRBJ2-7; clone size: -
CDR3 DNA: TGTGCCATCTCTAGCGGGATTAGTGATGAGCAGTACTTC; CDR3 protein: CAISSGISDEQYF; V gene: TRBV10-3; D gene: TRBD2; J gene: TRBJ2-4; clone size: -
CDR3 DNA: TGTGCCAGCGGCTCAGGCCCGGGTGGTGAAGCTTTCTTT; CDR3 protein: CASGSGPGGEAFF; V gene: TRBV6-5; D gene: -; J gene: TRBJ1-1; clone size: -
CDR3 DNA: TGTGCCAGCAGCCAAGTCGGGCAAATGAACACTGAAGCTTTCTTT; CDR3 protein: CASSQVGQMNTEAFF; V gene: TRBV3-1; D gene: -; J gene: TRBJ1-1; clone size: -
CDR3 DNA: TGTGCCAGCAGCCCAGGCCCCGACTTATCCTACAATGAGCAGTACTTC; CDR3 protein: CASSPGPDLSYNEQYF; V gene: TRBV11-2; D gene: -; J gene: TRBJ2-7; clone size: -
CDR3 DNA: TGTGCCAGCAGTTTAGTGGGCCAAGTGGATACGCAGTATTTT; CDR3 protein: CASSLVGQVDTQYF; V gene: TRBV12-3/TRBV12-4; D gene: -; J gene: TRBJ2-3; clone size: -
CDR3 DNA: TGTGCCAGCAGCCTAGCGGGAGCTCCAGATACGCAGTATTTT; CDR3 protein: CASSLAGAPDTQYF; V gene: TRBV14; D gene: TRBD2; J gene: TRBJ2-3; clone size: many
CDR3 DNA: TGTGCCATACAACTAGCGACTACTAATTCCTACGAGCAGTACTTC; CDR3 protein: CAIQLATTNSYEQYF; V gene: TRBV6-1; D gene: TRBD2; J gene: TRBJ2-7; clone size: -
CDR3 DNA: TGTGCCAGGAGGGACTACTCCTCCTACGAGCAGTACTTC; CDR3 protein: CARRDYSSYEQYF; V gene: TRBV14; D gene: TRBD2; J gene: TRBJ2-7; clone size: -
CDR3 DNA: TGTGCCAGCAGTTTCAAGACAGGGGGCTACGAGCAGTACTTC; CDR3 protein: CASSFKTGGYEQYF; V gene: TRBV6-5; D gene: TRBD1; J gene: TRBJ2-7; clone size: few
CDR3 DNA: TGCGCCAGCAGCCCGGGACCCTACTCTAGCTCTGGGGCCAACGTCCTGACTTTC; CDR3 protein: CASSPGPYSSSGANVLTF; V gene: TRBV10-2; D gene: -; J gene: TRBJ2-6; clone size: -
CDR3 DNA: TGTGCCAGCAGTTTAGGGACACCCTACTATGGCTACACCTTC; CDR3 protein: CASSLGTPYYGYTF; V gene: TRBV12-3/TRBV12-4; D gene: -; J gene: TRBJ1-2; clone size: -
CDR3 DNA: TGCGCCAGCAGCGCGCACTCGAACACTGAAGTTTTCTTT; CDR3 protein: CASSAHSNTEVFF; V gene: TRBV4-1; D gene: -; J gene: TRBJ1-1; clone size: -
CDR3 DNA: TGCAGCCCAGGAGGGGCCAACGGAGAGACCCAGTTCTTC; CDR3 protein: CSPGGANGETQFF; V gene: TRBV20-1; D gene: -; J gene: TRBJ2-1; clone size: -
CDR3 DNA: TGTGCCAGCAGCTTAGTTATTCTGGGGGCGACCGGGAAGTTGGTGAACACCATATATTTT; CDR3 protein: CASSLVILGATGKLVNTIYF; V gene: TRBV7-9; D gene: -; J gene: TRBJ1-3; clone size: -
CDR3 DNA: TGCAGCGTTGTGGGGGTTGGACTAGCGGGACTAGAGTGGTACTTC; CDR3 protein: CSVVGVGLAGLEWYF; V gene: TRBV29-1; D gene: TRBD2; J gene: TRBJ2-5; clone size: -
CDR3 DNA: TGTGCCAGCGGCAGGGGGAATGAGCAGTTCTTC; CDR3 protein: CASGRGNEQFF; V gene: TRBV6-6; D gene: TRBD1; J gene: TRBJ2-1; clone size: many
CDR3 DNA: TGTGCCACCAGCAGAGGGGACTTCTGGGGCAATCAGCCCCAGCATTTT; CDR3 protein: CATSRGDFWGNQPQHF; V gene: TRBV15; D gene: -; J gene: TRBJ1-5; clone size: -
CDR3 DNA: TGTGCCAGCAGCTCTAGACTAGCGGGGGGGCACACAGATACGCAGTATTTT; CDR3 protein: CASSSRLAGGHTDTQYF; V gene: TRBV14; D gene: TRBD2; J gene: TRBJ2-3; clone size: few
CDR3 DNA: TGTGCCACCAGTTCGGAACTAGCGGGACGCTACTCCTACAATGAGCAGTTCTTC; CDR3 protein: CATSSELAGRYSYNEQFF; V gene: TRBV15; D gene: TRBD2; J gene: TRBJ2-1; clone size: few
CDR3 DNA: TGTGCCAGCAGCCAAGCCTTGACTAGCGGGGGGTGCGAGCAGTACTTC; CDR3 protein: CASSQALTSGGCEQYF; V gene: TRBV3-1; D gene: TRBD2; J gene: TRBJ2-7; clone size: -
CDR3 DNA: TGTGCCAGCAGGTCCAGACAGGGTCGGTCCTACGAGCAGTACTTC; CDR3 protein: CASRSRQGRSYEQYF; V gene: TRBV11-2; D gene: TRBD1; J gene: TRBJ2-7; clone size: -
CDR3 DNA: TGCGCCAGCAGCTTGGGGGACCGGGACAGAGGGCAGTATTTT; CDR3 protein: CASSLGDRDRGQYF; V gene: TRBV5-1; D gene: TRBD1; J gene: TRBJ2-3; clone size: -
CDR3 DNA: TGTGCCAGCACCTATAGCAATAGGGGCGAGCAGTACTTC; CDR3 protein: CASTYSNRGEQYF; V gene: TRBV6-1; D gene: -; J gene: TRBJ2-7; clone size: -
CDR3 DNA: TGTGCCAGCAGTACGGGTGAGGTTTCACCCCTCCACTTT; CDR3 protein: CASSTGEVSPLHF; V gene: TRBV2; D gene: -; J gene: TRBJ1-6; clone size: -
CDR3 DNA: TGCAGTGCTAGAGATTCGGGAGAGGGGGAAGATACGCAGTATTTT; CDR3 protein: CSARDSGEGEDTQYF; V gene: TRBV20-1; D gene: -; J gene: TRBJ2-3; clone size: -
CDR3 DNA: TGTGCCAGCAGGCCGTCCGGGACGGGATCCTCCTACGAGCAGTACTTC; CDR3 protein: CASRPSGTGSSYEQYF; V gene: TRBV6-2/TRBV6-3; D gene: -; J gene: TRBJ2-7; clone size: -
CDR3 DNA: TGTGCCTGGAGTCGGCAGGGGGCCGCTGAAGCTTTCTTT; CDR3 protein: CAWSRQGAAEAFF; V gene: TRBV30; D gene: TRBD1; J gene: TRBJ1-1; clone size: -